This TCR beta chain appears in the sequencing data of a study of vaccination effects on CD4 cells after COVID-19. Regarding the study as a whole: In the study, convalescent patients were few, and early post-infection timepoints were absent.

Notes on this clone: Antigen: not known.

Germline V gene sequence: CDR1 SNHLY, CDR2 FYNNEI. The trim removed 3 bases at V and 5 bases at J, leaving 5 bases unmatched. The CDR3 covers 15 residues. Viral peptide pool expansion of antigen-specific CD4+ T cells preceded sequencing in the ViraFEST assay. Culturing for approximately 10 days preceded CD4+ T cell isolation. This individual contracted SARS-CoV-2 between March and December 2020, as verified by PCR. The table came from immunoSEQ multiplex PCR; TCRdb's copy has only in-frame clones and leaves some out. The sample holds around 19,000 clones, roughly 69% seen once. The V and J genes are TRBV2 and TRBJ1-1; 11 nucleotides agree with TRBD1. This receptor was obtained from a human donor who had a prior SARS-CoV-2 infection. Sequenced here: CD4+ T cells from PBMCs cultured with a peptide pool, sampled before COVID-19 vaccination. CDR3 protein: CASSELGQGATEAFF. CDR3 coding DNA: TGTGCCAGCAGTGAGTTAGGACAGGGGGCGACTGAAGCTTTCTTT.